These T cell receptor beta chains were read from a single sample in a study of blood T cell repertoires in COVID-19. Measured with immunoSEQ multiplex PCR; TCRdb has only the in-frame clones, and not every one. The repertoire holds about 310,000 clones, with about nine tenths as singletons. The sample taken for sequencing was peripheral blood. The receptors derive from a man in his fifties or sixties with active or convalescent COVID-19. Both conserved end residues are part of each CDR3. D genes are given only for firm matches. Clone size is shown for a subset of rows, as once, few, many or a class of expanded clone.

V gene	J gene	clone size	D gene	CDR3 DNA	CDR3 protein
TRBV19	TRBJ1-5	NA	TRBD1	TGTGCCAGTAGCCCAGGGGGCGGTCAGCCCCAGCATTTT	CASSPGGGQPQHF
TRBV24-1	TRBJ1-1	NA	TRBD1	TGTGCCACAGGACAGGGTTCGAACACTGAAGCTTTCTTT	CATGQGSNTEAFF
TRBV4-3	TRBJ2-1	NA	NA	TGCGCCAGCAGCCAAGAAGCCCGACCTCTCGGAGGTGAGCAGTTCTTC	CASSQEARPLGGEQFF
TRBV29-1	TRBJ2-6	once	NA	TGCAGCGTTCCAGACGTTCGTAAACAGACCTCTGGGGCCAACGTCCTGACTTTC	CSVPDVRKQTSGANVLTF
TRBV7-3	TRBJ2-3	NA	TRBD1	TGTGCCAGCAGCTCGGGACAGGGGGCGAGCGCAGATACGCAGTATTTT	CASSSGQGASADTQYF
TRBV2	TRBJ1-2	few	TRBD1	TGTGCCAGCAGGGCGGGACAGGGGGCTAACTATGGCTACACCTTC	CASRAGQGANYGYTF
TRBV12-3/TRBV12-4	TRBJ1-5	NA	NA	TGTGCCAGCAGTCTCGTAGAGGGCCAGCCCCAGCATTTT	CASSLVEGQPQHF
TRBV7-3	TRBJ2-3	NA	TRBD2	TGTGCCAGCAGCCGTAGCGGGGGGCCCGTTACAGATACGCAGTATTTT	CASSRSGGPVTDTQYF
TRBV28	TRBJ1-2	NA	NA	TGTGCCAGCAGTTGGAGATACCAAGCTAACTATGGCTACACCTTC	CASSWRYQANYGYTF
TRBV30	TRBJ1-2	NA	NA	TGTGCCTGGACCCCGTTACAGGGCGACTATGGCTACACCTTC	CAWTPLQGDYGYTF
TRBV7-3	TRBJ2-1	NA	NA	TGTGCCAGCAGCACAGGGACTACCAATGAGCAGTTCTTC	CASSTGTTNEQFF
TRBV27	TRBJ2-7	few	NA	TGTGCCAGCGGCCTAGGACTAAACTTGGCCGAGCAGTACTTC	CASGLGLNLAEQYF
TRBV19	TRBJ1-4	NA	TRBD1	TGTGCCAGTAGTATCAGGGGGCGCGGTGAAAAACTGTTTTTT	CASSIRGRGEKLFF
TRBV5-1	TRBJ2-3	few	TRBD1	TGCGCCAGCAGACTACAGGGGGAATACACAGATACGCAGTATTTT	CASRLQGEYTDTQYF
TRBV28	TRBJ2-7	NA	TRBD2	TGTGCCAGCAGTCCAGCACTAGCGGGAGCGACGTACGAGCAGTACTTC	CASSPALAGATYEQYF
TRBV2	TRBJ2-1	NA	TRBD1	TGTGCCAGCAGACAAACAGGGGGCGGCAATGAGCAGTTCTTC	CASRQTGGGNEQFF
TRBV12-3/TRBV12-4	TRBJ1-6	once	NA	TGTGCCAGCAGCCTCGAGAGGAGTTCACCCCTCCACTTT	CASSLERSSPLHF
TRBV28	TRBJ1-1	NA	TRBD1	TGTGCCAGCAGTAGTAGGGGGCGAGGTACTGAAGCTTTCTTT	CASSSRGRGTEAFF
TRBV5-5	TRBJ1-5	NA	NA	TGTGCCAGCAGCCAGTTGATCAATCAGCCCCAGCATTTT	CASSQLINQPQHF
TRBV27	TRBJ1-2	NA	TRBD1	TGTGCCAGCAGTTCGGACAGGGCCTATGGCTACACCTTC	CASSSDRAYGYTF
TRBV29-1	TRBJ2-3	once	TRBD1	TGCAGCGTGGAAGGGGGACAGGGAAAAGATACGCAGTATTTT	CSVEGGQGKDTQYF
TRBV10-3	TRBJ1-2	NA	TRBD1	TGTGCCATCAGGAGGACAGGCCCCGGTGCCTTCTATGGCTACACCTTC	CAIRRTGPGAFYGYTF
TRBV11-2	TRBJ1-2	NA	TRBD1	TGTGCCAGCAGCGGATGGGACAGGGAAAAGGAAATGGATGGCTACACCTTC	CASSGWDREKEMDGYTF
TRBV11-3	TRBJ2-2	NA	TRBD1	TGTGCCAGCAGCTTAAACACAGGGGATCCGGAGCTGTTTTTT	CASSLNTGDPELFF
TRBV5-6	TRBJ1-6	few	NA	TGTGCCAGCAGCTTGGCCCCGGTAACGGGGTCACCCCTCCACTTT	CASSLAPVTGSPLHF
TRBV2	TRBJ2-7	NA	TRBD1	TGTGCCAGCGATGGACAGGGGGTTTTAGAGCAGTACTTC	CASDGQGVLEQYF
TRBV2	TRBJ1-1	NA	TRBD1	TGTGCCAGCGAGACAGGGGGCCCCACTGAAGCTTTCTTT	CASETGGPTEAFF
TRBV5-1	TRBJ1-4	NA	TRBD1	TGCGCCAGCAGCCGGGACAGACCGAATGAAAAACTGTTTTTT	CASSRDRPNEKLFF
TRBV2	TRBJ2-7	NA	TRBD1	TGTGCCAGCCGGGACAGGCTAAACGAGCAGTACTTC	CASRDRLNEQYF
TRBV7-9	TRBJ1-3	NA	TRBD1	TGTGCCAGCAGCTACCGACAGGGTGGAAACACCATATATTTT	CASSYRQGGNTIYF
TRBV6-6	TRBJ2-2	once	TRBD1	TGTGCCAGTCGGGACAGGGGGGTCACCGGGGAGCTGTTTTTT	CASRDRGVTGELFF
TRBV29-1	TRBJ2-7	NA	TRBD2	TGCAGCGTTGTCCCTAGCGGGAAGTACGAGCAGTACTTC	CSVVPSGKYEQYF
TRBV28	TRBJ2-7	NA	NA	TGTGCCAGCAGGATGGGGGGGGCGAGTATCACCTACGAGCAGTACTTC	CASRMGGASITYEQYF
TRBV11-2	TRBJ2-4	NA	NA	TGTGCCAGCAGCACTAGCCGGGAGAGGAACATTCAGTACTTC	CASSTSRERNIQYF
TRBV6-2/TRBV6-3	TRBJ2-5	NA	NA	TGTGCCAGCAGTTTACAAGAGACCCAGTACTTC	CASSLQETQYF
TRBV29-1	TRBJ1-1	NA	TRBD1	TGCAGCGTTCCTGAAGGGACAGCTAACACTGAAGCTTTCTTT	CSVPEGTANTEAFF
TRBV6-5	TRBJ2-1	NA	NA	TGTGCCAGCAGTTACCGGAATGAGCAGTTCTTC	CASSYRNEQFF